This is a list of T cell receptor beta chains from one sample in a study of cytomegalovirus exposure and HLA in healthy donors. Data came from immunoSEQ multiplex PCR; TCRdb stores just in-frame clones and leaves some out. The sample has about 280,000 clones, around 89% seen once; the top ten hold about 0.86%. Input material: PBMCs. The receptors shown here come from a woman aged 18-29 years in good health and CMV-seronegative. The CDR3 runs from the conserved cysteine through the conserved F or W. The D gene is left open where the match is weak. Clone sizes are given selectively: once, few, many, or a class where the clone is expanded.

>TRBJ2-2|NA|15|NA|TRBV5-1
CASSLGGSNTGELFF
TGCGCCAGCAGCTTGGGGGGCTCGAACACCGGGGAGCTGTTTTTT
>TRBJ2-7|NA|14|NA|TRBV15
CATSRYRGGYEQYF
TGTGCCACCAGCAGATACAGGGGAGGATACGAGCAGTACTTC
>TRBJ1-5|NA|15|NA|TRBV25-1
CASSEEEDSNQPQHF
TGTGCCAGCAGTGAAGAGGAGGATAGCAATCAGCCCCAGCATTTT
>TRBJ1-5|TRBD1|17|NA|TRBV6-9
CASSYSPLQGATQPQHF
TGTGCCAGCAGTTATAGCCCCCTACAGGGGGCTACTCAGCCCCAGCATTTT
>TRBJ1-2|NA|17|NA|TRBV7-9
CASSFKPQGGYNYGYTF
TGTGCCAGCAGCTTTAAACCACAGGGTGGTTATAACTATGGCTACACCTTC
>TRBJ2-7|TRBD2|15|NA|TRBV4-1
CASSQVGAGVDEQYF
TGCGCCAGCAGCCAAGTCGGAGCGGGAGTCGACGAGCAGTACTTC
>TRBJ1-1|NA|17|NA|TRBV27
CASSLGGRGRTNTEAFF
TGTGCCAGCAGTTTAGGCGGAAGGGGCAGGACGAACACTGAAGCTTTCTTT
>TRBJ2-1|TRBD2|18|NA|TRBV19
CASSPWTSGRAGYNEQFF
TGTGCCAGTAGTCCGTGGACTAGCGGGAGGGCCGGCTACAATGAGCAGTTCTTC
>TRBJ2-7|TRBD2|14|NA|TRBV6-5
CASSGLAGPYEQYF
TGTGCCAGCAGTGGACTAGCGGGACCCTACGAGCAGTACTTC
>TRBJ1-2|NA|14|few|TRBV30
CAWSRAMRGGGYTF
TGTGCCTGGAGTAGAGCCATGCGCGGGGGGGGCTACACCTTC
>TRBJ2-3|TRBD1|16|NA|TRBV5-1
CASSLGGGRSTDTQYF
TGCGCCAGCAGCTTGGGAGGGGGCAGGAGCACAGATACGCAGTATTTT
>TRBJ1-3|NA|13|NA|TRBV10-3
CAIRLTQGYTIYF
TGTGCCATCAGACTGACACAGGGCTACACCATATATTTT
>TRBJ1-6|TRBD1|15|few|TRBV19
CASNQEGTGGSPLHF
TGTGCCAGTAATCAAGAGGGGACAGGGGGCTCACCCCTCCACTTT
>TRBJ1-1|NA|14|once|TRBV6-1
CASSDLRGNTEAFF
TGTGCCAGCAGTGACTTAAGGGGAAACACTGAAGCTTTCTTT
>TRBJ2-6|NA|17|NA|TRBV5-1
CASSLNVGGRGANVLTF
TGCGCCAGCAGCTTGAATGTCGGGGGGCGTGGGGCCAACGTCCTGACTTTC
>TRBJ2-7|TRBD1|16|NA|TRBV19
CASRLSPGQDSYEQYF
TGTGCCAGTAGACTCTCCCCGGGACAGGATTCCTACGAGCAGTACTTC